The clone carrying this TCR beta chain was recorded a few times. Its target is unknown. TCRdb reprocessed the 5' RACE reads via MiXCR and lists one record per CDR3 protein. This table has about 560,000 distinct CDR3 sequences, about 22% appearing once. The entry originates in a study of T-cell memory formation after mild COVID-19. Regarding the study as a whole: CD4+ contracting clones were mainly CM and EM; CD8+ ones, EMRA.

The germline V gene has CDR1 MGHRA and CDR2 YSYEKL. The CDR3 extends over 17 amino acids. J was trimmed by 4 bases and V by 3 bases; bases with no gene match: 7. Sequencing was carried out using PBMCs or a T cell subset sorted from them (not recorded which). The chain has TRBV4-1 and TRBJ2-1, with 12 positions matching TRBD2. This clonotype was sampled from an adult woman who had mild COVID-19 (a few samples of this study predate the infection). Cell type and time point are not known. CDR3: CASSQDPSGGGYNEQFF. CDR3 coding DNA: TGCGCCAGCAGCCAGGATCCTAGCGGGGGGGGATACAATGAGCAGTTCTTC.